The 26 T cell receptor beta chains in this list originate from one sample, sequenced in a study of blood T cells in healthy people across ages. A J-beta primer mix and a sample-barcoded 5' primer were used in a second PCR of about 7 to 12 cycles. TCRdb reprocessed the 5' RACE reads with MiXCR, giving one entry per CDR3 protein. Among some 1.1 million distinct CDR3 sequences listed, 35% to 40% were seen once. Sequences were obtained from blood. The receptors originated from a man aged 18 to 29 in good health.

The chain uses TRBV3-1 and TRBJ2-1, with no clear D. This CDR3 is 11 amino acids long. Germline V gene data show CDR1 as LGHDT and CDR2 as YNNKEL (reference sequence). V was shortened by 1 base and J by 10 bases, with 5 bases between the two germline ends. DNA of the CDR3: TGTGCCAGCAGCCAAGCTTCCGAGCAGTTCTTC. It specifies CASSQASEQFF.

The chain employs TRBV10-3 and TRBJ1-1; the match to TRBD1 covers 9 bases. Germline CDR1 is ENHRY and CDR2 is SYGVKD. J was trimmed by 1 base and V by 6 bases; bases with no gene match: 15. The CDR3 runs 18 residues. The CDR3 DNA is TGTGCCATCAGGCAGAGATCCGGGACAGGGCTAGGGAACACTGAAGCTTTCTTT. Encoded protein: CAIRQRSGTGLGNTEAFF.

This clonotype turned up a few times. This chain links TRBV12-5 with TRBJ1-6; possible D gene TRBD1, 5 bases. Germline CDR1 is LGHNT and CDR2 is FRNRAP. This CDR3 has 15 amino acids. V lost 6 bases and J lost 8, with 17 bases in between. CDR3 in DNA: TGTGCTAGTGGGAAGTACAGGCTTGGAGATTCACCCCTCCACTTT. Translating it yields CASGKYRLGDSPLHF. Full variable domain (rest looked up from reference TRBV12-5 and TRBJ1-6): DARVTQTPRHKVTEMGQEVTMRCQPILGHNTVFWYRQTMMQGLELLAYFRNRAPLDDSGMPKDRFSAEMPDATLATLKIQPSEPRDSAVYFCASGKYRLGDSPLHFGNGTRLTVT.

The chain recombines TRBV2 with TRBJ1-2, with D hard to call. Germline CDR1 SNHLY, CDR2 FYNNEI. V was clipped by 8 bases and J by 2 bases, with 24 bases between them. This CDR3 region has 17 residues. CDR3 region: CASLSGYIHKGNYGYTF. CDR3 nucleotides: TGTGCCAGCTTATCGGGATATATTCACAAAGGGAACTATGGCTACACCTTC.

Many counts were recorded for this clonotype. The chain couples TRBV4-2 to TRBJ2-3; 7 bases are shared with TRBD2. The germline gives CDR1 LGHNA, CDR2 YNFKEQ. The length of the CDR3 is 15 residues. Trimming removed 4 bases from V and 0 bases from J; junction bases left unmatched: 4. The DNA of the CDR3 is TGTGCCAGCAGCCCGGCTAGCGGTAGCACAGATACGCAGTATTTT. Its translation is CASSPASGSTDTQYF.

The chain is built from TRBV20-1 and TRBJ1-5, with D unclear. The V end lost 0 bases, the J end lost 6 bases, and 21 bases lay between the germline ends. The CDR3 extends over 17 amino acids. Germline CDR1 is DFQATT and CDR2 is SNEGSKA (reference sequence). This chain's CDR3 is CSARDRFRSGEGQPQHF. CDR3 nucleotide sequence: TGCAGTGCTAGAGATAGATTTCGATCCGGGGAAGGTCAGCCCCAGCATTTT.

The chain recombines TRBV24-1 with TRBJ1-2; TRBD1 might be the D (6 bases). Trimming removed 4 bases from V and 0 bases from J, with 14 bases in between. CDR1 and CDR2 (germline): KGHDR, SFDVKD. The CDR3 sequence is 16 residues long. For the CDR3, the DNA is TGTGCCACCAGTGACGTTACAGGGAAATCTAACTATGGCTACACCTTC. Its protein is CATSDVTGKSNYGYTF.

The gene calls are TRBV20-1 and TRBJ1-2, with TRBD1 as a possible D gene (5 bases). Germline loops: CDR1 DFQATT, CDR2 SNEGSKA (reference sequence). Deletions cut 5 bases from V and 5 bases from J, with 9 bases between. This CDR3 is built from 11 residues. The CDR3 nucleotides read TGCAGTGCTGCTGGGGGATATGGCTACACCTTC. Translation gives CSAAGGYGYTF.

This clonotype was seen a handful of times. The chain combines TRBV29-1 with TRBJ1-1; D is possibly TRBD1 (6 bases). Germline lookup yields CDR1 SQVTM and CDR2 ANQGSEA. This CDR3 has 12 residues. V was trimmed by 6 bases and J by 3 bases, leaving 11 bases between them. This CDR3 is CSVEGVDTEAFF. The CDR3 bases are TGCAGCGTGGAGGGGGTGGACACTGAAGCTTTCTTT. Supplemented by reference TRBV29-1 and TRBJ1-1, the full variable domain reads SAVISQKPSRDICQRGTSLTIQCQVDSQVTMMFWYRQQPGQSLTLIATANQGSEATYESGFVIDKFPISRPNLTFSTLTVSNMSPEDSSIYLCSVEGVDTEAFFGQGTRLTVV.

This clonotype was seen a handful of times. The rearrangement joins TRBV29-1 to TRBJ1-4; 8 bases fit TRBD1. Germline-derived CDR1 and CDR2 are SQVTM and ANQGSEA. The CDR3 covers 13 residues. The ends lost 7 bases at V and 6 bases at J; junction bases unmatched: 7. The CDR3 region has the DNA TGCAGCGCCGGCGGGACAGGAGATGAAAAACTGTTTTTT. Translation gives CSAGGTGDEKLFF. The full variable domain, rest sourced from reference TRBV29-1 and TRBJ1-4, is SAVISQKPSRDICQRGTSLTIQCQVDSQVTMMFWYRQQPGQSLTLIATANQGSEATYESGFVIDKFPISRPNLTFSTLTVSNMSPEDSSIYLCSAGGTGDEKLFFGSGTQLSVL.

This clonotype was counted a few times. The chain uses TRBV5-6 and TRBJ2-7; no definite D call. The CDR3 totals 12 residues. In germline, CDR1 is SGHDT, CDR2 YYEEEE. The ends were cut back, 6 bases at V and 0 bases at J, with 7 bases in the middle. The CDR3 loop is CASNDNSYEQYF. Here the CDR3 DNA reads TGTGCCAGCAACGACAACTCCTACGAGCAGTACTTC.

This clonotype was detected only a few times. The chain recombines TRBV28 with TRBJ1-2; D perhaps matches TRBD1 (5 bases). The CDR3 length is 14 residues. V was cut by 6 bases and J by 4 bases, with 15 bases left in between. Germline CDR1 is MDHEN and CDR2 is SYDVKM. CDR3 amino acids: CASSFGWGGYGYTF. The CDR3 nucleotides are TGTGCCAGCAGCTTTGGATGGGGCGGCTATGGCTACACCTTC.

The chain carries TRBV5-1 and TRBJ1-5; maybe TRBD1 (6 bases). Deletions cut 0 bases from V and 5 bases from J, with 12 bases between. This CDR3 has 15 amino acids. Germline CDR1 SGHRS, CDR2 YFSETQ. CDR3 sequence reads: CASSLAKGTHQPQHF. The CDR3 DNA reads as TGCGCCAGCAGCTTGGCCAAAGGGACACATCAGCCCCAGCATTTT.

The chain uses TRBV14 and TRBJ2-1; 9 bases line up with TRBD1. This CDR3 has 21 residues. V shed 1 base and J 7 bases; nucleotides not matched to a gene: 23. From germline, CDR1 is SGHDN and CDR2 FVKESK. CDR3 nucleotide sequence: TGTGCCAGCAGCCAAGTACACCCTGGACAGGGGAGCGAGAGGCGTTTGAATGAGCAGTTCTTC. Translation: CASSQVHPGQGSERRLNEQFF.

In its sample, this clonotype was seen a few times. The rearrangement joins TRBV12-3 or TRBV12-4 to TRBJ1-4; the D gene is possibly TRBD1 (5 bases). Between the trimmed V and J ends, which lost 8 bases and 11 bases, there was a span of 15 bases. The CDR3 runs to 12 residues. The CDR3 coding sequence is TGTGCCAGCTCCATAGACAGCGCTAAACTGTTTTTT. Its protein is CASSIDSAKLFF.

The V gene is TRBV5-1, the J gene TRBJ1-2; D perhaps matches TRBD1 (5 bases). Germline V gives CDR1 SGHRS, CDR2 YFSETQ. V was shortened by 4 bases and J by 2 bases, with 18 bases between the two germline ends. The CDR3 contains 16 residues. CDR3 DNA: TGCGCCAGCAGCCAGGGCAGTGCGTTGACCAACTATGGCTACACCTTC. It translates to CASSQGSALTNYGYTF.

The rearrangement uses TRBV10-3 and TRBJ2-3; possibly TRBD2 for D (6 bases). Germline CDR1 and CDR2: ENHRY and SYGVKD. The CDR3 runs 17 residues. V dropped 3 bases and J dropped 0 bases, with 16 bases sitting between them. CDR3 loop: CAISETRDGTSTDTQYF. DNA of the CDR3: TGTGCCATCAGTGAAACCCGGGACGGGACTAGCACAGATACGCAGTATTTT.

V usage is TRBV6-2 or TRBV6-3 and J usage is TRBJ1-5, with D possibly matching TRBD1 (5 bases). Trimming pared 0 bases from V and 6 bases from J, leaving 9 bases between. Germline CDR1 is MNHEY and CDR2 is SVGEGT. The CDR3 runs to 14 residues. CDR3 region: CASSYSVGGQPQHF. CDR3 bases: TGTGCCAGCAGTTACTCGGTTGGGGGTCAGCCCCAGCATTTT.

The gene calls are TRBV28 and TRBJ2-4, with 8 bases matching TRBD1. V lost 5 bases, J lost 6 bases, and 9 bases stayed unmatched. Germline V gene sequence: CDR1 MDHEN, CDR2 SYDVKM. CDR3 size: 15 residues. CDR3 protein: CASSPGQGLINIQYF. For the CDR3, the DNA is TGTGCCAGCAGTCCCGGACAGGGTTTGATAAACATTCAGTACTTC.

This clonotype was seen only a few times. The V and J genes are TRBV7-3 and TRBJ1-1; tentative D call: TRBD1 (5 bases). The CDR3 spans 13 residues. The ends were cut back, 8 bases at V and 5 bases at J, with 15 bases in the middle. The germline CDR1 and CDR2 sequences are SGHTA and FQGTGA. CDR3 protein: CASGWDGGTEAFF. The DNA for the CDR3 is TGTGCCAGCGGATGGGACGGGGGTACTGAAGCTTTCTTT.

V is TRBV29-1 and J is TRBJ1-5; tentatively, D is TRBD1 (6 bases). The CDR3 sequence is 14 residues long. V gave up 4 bases and J gave up 4 bases, with 14 bases separating them. Germline V lookup: CDR1 SQVTM, CDR2 ANQGSEA. The CDR3 sequence: CSVAQDSHNQPQHF. CDR3 sequence (DNA): TGCAGCGTTGCTCAGGACAGTCATAATCAGCCCCAGCATTTT. The entire variable domain, with the rest obtained from reference TRBV29-1 and TRBJ1-5, is as follows: SAVISQKPSRDICQRGTSLTIQCQVDSQVTMMFWYRQQPGQSLTLIATANQGSEATYESGFVIDKFPISRPNLTFSTLTVSNMSPEDSSIYLCSVAQDSHNQPQHFGDGTRLSIL.

This clonotype appeared a single time. This rearrangement joins TRBV29-1 to TRBJ2-1; 8 bases map to TRBD1. CDR3 size: 16 residues. V was pared by 1 base and J by 1 base, with 6 bases of the junction left unmatched. Germline assignment: CDR1 SQVTM and CDR2 ANQGSEA. CDR3 region: CSVEVMTGDSYNEQFF. DNA for the CDR3: TGCAGCGTTGAAGTCATGACAGGGGATTCCTACAATGAGCAGTTCTTC.

Points on this clonotype: An end of the junction differs from the germline gene, which may be a read error. V is TRBV11-2 and J is TRBJ2-1, with a tentative D call TRBD1 (5 bases). CDR3 length: 17 amino acids. The germline V gene has CDR1 SGHAT and CDR2 FQNNGV. CDR3 nucleotides: TGTGCCCGCAGCTTAGGCGATTGGACACCTAAGGATTATGAGCAGTTCTTC. Translating it yields CARSLGDWTPKDYEQFF.

A few counts support this clonotype. This chain uses TRBV9 with TRBJ1-2; D gene ambiguous. The V end was cut by 3 bases, the J end by 4 bases, with 13 bases between. Germline CDR1 SGDLS, CDR2 YYNGEE. There are 14 residues in the CDR3. CDR3 loop: CASSAPHDPYGYTF. The DNA for the CDR3 is TGTGCCAGCAGCGCCCCACATGACCCCTATGGCTACACCTTC. The whole variable domain, filled in from reference TRBV9 and TRBJ1-2, reads DSGVTQTPKHLITATGQRVTLRCSPRSGDLSVYWYQQSLDQGLQFLIQYYNGEERAKGNILERFSAQQFPDLHSELNLSSLELGDSALYFCASSAPHDPYGYTFGSGTRLTVV.

This clonotype has just a few counts. V usage is TRBV29-1 and J usage is TRBJ2-3, with 7 nucleotides matching TRBD1. CDR3 length: 14 amino acids. Trimming took 4 bases from V and 6 from J; bases not matched to a gene: 10. Germline V lookup: CDR1 SQVTM, CDR2 ANQGSEA. CDR3 DNA: TGCAGCGTTGCCCGACAGGGTACTAGGGATACGCAGTATTTT. This gives the protein CSVARQGTRDTQYF.

Ten or more counts support this clonotype. The rearrangement uses TRBV7-2 and TRBJ2-1; 7 nucleotides line up with TRBD1. Germline V gene sequence: CDR1 SGHTA, CDR2 FQGNSA. The V gene end was trimmed by 2 bases and the J gene end by 2 bases; junction bases not matched to a gene: 3. CDR3 length: 15 residues. CDR3 sequence (DNA): TGTGCCAGCAGCTTACACAGGGGTCCCTACAATGAGCAGTTCTTC. This codes for CASSLHRGPYNEQFF.